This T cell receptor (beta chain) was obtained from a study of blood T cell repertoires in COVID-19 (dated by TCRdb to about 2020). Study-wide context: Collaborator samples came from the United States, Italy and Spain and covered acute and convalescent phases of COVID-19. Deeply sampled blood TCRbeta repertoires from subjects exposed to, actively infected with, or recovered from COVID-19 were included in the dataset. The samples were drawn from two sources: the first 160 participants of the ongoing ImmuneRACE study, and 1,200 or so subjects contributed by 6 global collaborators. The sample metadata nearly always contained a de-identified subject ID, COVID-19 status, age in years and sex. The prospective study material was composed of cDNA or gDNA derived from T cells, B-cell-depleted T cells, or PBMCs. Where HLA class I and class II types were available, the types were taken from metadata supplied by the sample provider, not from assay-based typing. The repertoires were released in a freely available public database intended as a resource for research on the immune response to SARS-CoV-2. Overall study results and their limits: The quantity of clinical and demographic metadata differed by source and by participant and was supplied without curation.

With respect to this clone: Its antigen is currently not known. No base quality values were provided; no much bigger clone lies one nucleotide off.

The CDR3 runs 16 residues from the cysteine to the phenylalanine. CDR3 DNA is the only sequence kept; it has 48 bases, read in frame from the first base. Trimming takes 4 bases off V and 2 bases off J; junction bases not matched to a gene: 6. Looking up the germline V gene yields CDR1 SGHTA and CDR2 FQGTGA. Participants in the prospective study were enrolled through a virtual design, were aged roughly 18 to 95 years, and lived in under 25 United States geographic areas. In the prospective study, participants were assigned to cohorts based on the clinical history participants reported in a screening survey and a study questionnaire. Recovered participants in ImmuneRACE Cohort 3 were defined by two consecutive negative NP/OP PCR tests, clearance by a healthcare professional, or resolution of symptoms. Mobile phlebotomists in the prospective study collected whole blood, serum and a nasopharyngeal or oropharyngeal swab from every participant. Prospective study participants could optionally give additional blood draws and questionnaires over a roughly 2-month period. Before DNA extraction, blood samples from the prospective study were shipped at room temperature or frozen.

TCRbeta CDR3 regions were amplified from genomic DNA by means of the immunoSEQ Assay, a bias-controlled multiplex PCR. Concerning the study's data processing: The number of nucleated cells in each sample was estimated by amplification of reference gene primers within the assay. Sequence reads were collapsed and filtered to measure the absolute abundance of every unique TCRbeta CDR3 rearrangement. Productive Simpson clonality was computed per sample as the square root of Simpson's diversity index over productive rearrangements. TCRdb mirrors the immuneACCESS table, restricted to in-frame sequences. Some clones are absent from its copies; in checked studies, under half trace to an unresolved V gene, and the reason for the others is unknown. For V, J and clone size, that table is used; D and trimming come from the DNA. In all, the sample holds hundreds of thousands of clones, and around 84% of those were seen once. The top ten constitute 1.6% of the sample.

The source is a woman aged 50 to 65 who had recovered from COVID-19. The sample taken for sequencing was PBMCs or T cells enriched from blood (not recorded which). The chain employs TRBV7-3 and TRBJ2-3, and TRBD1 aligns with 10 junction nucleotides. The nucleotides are TGTGCCAGCAGCTCCGCGACAGGGGGCTTCACAGATACGCAGTATTTT. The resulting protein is CASSSATGGFTDTQYF.